What follows are 11 T cell receptor beta chains derived from one specimen sequenced in a study of blood T cell repertoires in COVID-19. Assay: immunoSEQ multiplex PCR; the TCRdb copy retains only in-frame clones and omits some. The table records tens of thousands of clones, 75% to 80% of them present only once. The source material was peripheral blood. The receptors originated from a human donor in a cohort sampled during active COVID-19.

CDR3 protein: CASRPGGTDTQYF. Here the CDR3 DNA reads TGTGCCAGCAGGCCTGGAGGGACAGATACGCAGTATTTT. The V call is TRBV7-2, the J call TRBJ2-3, with D possibly TRBD2 on 6 matching bases. V lost 6 bases to trimming and J lost 3 bases, with 10 bases between them. Germline CDR1 is SGHTA and CDR2 is FQGNSA. The CDR3 runs 13 residues.

The chain joins TRBV28 to TRBJ1-6; unclear D gene. The CDR3 sequence is 12 residues long. The V end was cut by 1 base, the J end by 10 bases, with 5 bases between. Per the germline V gene, CDR1 is MDHEN and CDR2 is SYDVKM. The CDR3 sequence: CASSLYLSPLHF. In DNA form, the CDR3 reads TGTGCCAGCAGTTTATATTTATCACCCCTCCACTTT.

This chain connects TRBV11-2 to TRBJ2-1; 12 bases fit TRBD2. Germline V gene sequence: CDR1 SGHAT, CDR2 FQNNGV. V gave up 5 bases and J gave up 7 bases; unmatched junction bases: 9. The CDR3 consists of 16 residues. In nucleotides, the CDR3 is TGTGCCAGCAGCCCTCTAACTAGCGGGAGGAAAAATGAGCAGTTCTTC. Amino acids: CASSPLTSGRKNEQFF. The whole variable domain, remainder taken from reference TRBV11-2 and TRBJ2-1, is EAGVAQSPRYKIIEKRQSVAFWCNPISGHATLYWYQQILGQGPKLLIQFQNNGVVDDSQLPKDRFSAERLKGVDSTLKIQPAKLEDSAVYLCASSPLTSGRKNEQFFGPGTRLTVL.

This clone appeared once. The chain recombines TRBV10-1 with TRBJ2-4, with 9 bases matching TRBD1. The CDR3 contains 13 residues. Germline V gene data show CDR1 as WNHNN and CDR2 as SYGVQD (reference sequence). V was clipped by 4 bases and J by 7 bases; unmatched bases: 2. Here the CDR3 reads CASSADRGNIQYF. CDR3 bases: TGCGCCAGCAGTGCTGACAGGGGGAACATTCAGTACTTC.

J is TRBJ1-2 and V is TRBV24-1, with D unresolved. Trimming took off 4 bases at V and 0 bases at J, with 14 bases between the two ends. The CDR3 consists of 16 residues. Germline assignment: CDR1 KGHDR and CDR2 SFDVKD. Here the CDR3 DNA reads TGTGCCACCAGTGACCCCAAACGGGGAGCTAACTATGGCTACACCTTC. Amino acids: CATSDPKRGANYGYTF.

The rearrangement links TRBV3-1 (or the pseudogene TRBV3-2) to TRBJ1-4; 8 nucleotides align to TRBD1. The CDR3 runs to 16 residues. V trimming: 3 bases; J trimming: 3 bases; junction bases outside the gene matches: 6. Germline V gene lookup returns CDR1 LGHDT and CDR2 YNNKEL (reference sequence). The CDR3 loop is CASSQNRGFANEKLFF. For the CDR3, the DNA is TGTGCCAGCAGCCAGAACAGGGGGTTTGCTAATGAAAAACTGTTTTTT.

As DNA, the CDR3 is TGCGCCAGCAGCCAAGATCTTCCGGGAAATCTAGCCAAAAACATTCAGTACTTC. It codes for CASSQDLPGNLAKNIQYF. V is TRBV4-3 and J is TRBJ2-4; D is perhaps TRBD2 (5 bases). This CDR3 is built from 18 residues. Trimming left V 0 bases short and J 0 bases short, with 15 bases between. The germline gives CDR1 LGHNA, CDR2 YSLEER.

The rearrangement uses TRBV24-1 and TRBJ2-5, with D uncertain. V lost 4 bases and J lost 5, with 10 bases in between. This CDR3 is 13 amino acids long. Germline V CDR1 and CDR2: KGHDR, SFDVKD. The CDR3 DNA reads TGTGCCACCAGTGACCCTCGGCGGGAGACCCAGTACTTC. Translating it yields CATSDPRRETQYF.

The chain joins TRBV27 to TRBJ2-5; D uncertain. Germline V gives CDR1 MNHEY, CDR2 SMNVEV (reference sequence). The CDR3 spans 14 residues. Trimming cost V 3 bases and J 5 bases, with 13 bases left between them. In DNA, the CDR3 is TGTGCCAGCAGTTTTGCGTCTCGCCCGGAGACCCAGTACTTC. Protein product: CASSFASRPETQYF.

A few counts support this clone. The chain couples TRBV5-1 to TRBJ2-7; 9 bases line up with TRBD2. Germline V gene data show CDR1 as SGHRS and CDR2 as YFSETQ. This CDR3 is 15 amino acids long. With 1 base clipped from V and 0 bases from J, the junction kept 2 bases outside the gene matches. The CDR3 sequence is CASSLSSGSSYEQYF. DNA for the CDR3: TGCGCCAGCAGCTTGAGTAGCGGGAGCTCCTACGAGCAGTACTTC. Complete variable domain (other parts from reference TRBV5-1 and TRBJ2-7): KAGVTQTPRYLIKTRGQQVTLSCSPISGHRSVSWYQQTPGQGLQFLFEYFSETQRNKGNFPGRFSGRQFSNSRSEMNVSTLELGDSALYLCASSLSSGSSYEQYFGPGTRLTVT.

The genes are TRBV30 and TRBJ1-3; D is ambiguous. Trimming left V 2 bases short and J 1 base short, with 9 bases between. Germline CDR1 reads GTSNPN; CDR2 reads SVGIG (reference sequence). The CDR3 is made up of 14 amino acids. CDR3 DNA: TGTGCCTGGAGTTCGGAGAGATCTGGAAACACCATATATTTT. Residues: CAWSSERSGNTIYF.